The present entry profiles one T cell receptor beta chain with its context. Antigen specificity is unknown. The CDR3 has 17 residues. Trimming took 3 bases from V and 1 from J; bases not matched to a gene: 5. Germline loops: CDR1 SGHTA, CDR2 FQGNSA. Incorporated into the TCR beta cDNA libraries were unique molecular identifiers, which served to reduce PCR and sequencing biases. Input amounts of about 0.85 to 10 million T cells were used. These gave some 500,000 cDNA molecules, so each molecule approximated one T cell. TCRdb reanalysed the PCR reads using MiXCR and keeps one entry per CDR3 protein. This sample has roughly 650,000 distinct CDR3 sequences, with 55% to 60% found just once. The sample comes from a study of post-analysis software for immune sequencing data. The overall study: Courses of disease covered relapsing-remitting, secondary progressive and progressive-relapsing multiple sclerosis. Points from the study as a whole: Roughly 5 TRBV segments (TRBV5-6, TRBV5-1 and TRBV20-1 among them) occurred more frequently in patients than in controls. Strong co-clustering by F measure linked samples that shared a preparation batch. Normalized Chao1 diversity in multiple sclerosis patients fell significantly below that of controls.

The chain is built from TRBV7-2 and TRBJ2-6; TRBD2 matches 8 bases. The source material was blood. The TCR was taken from a girl aged 2-10 years with multiple sclerosis. Written as DNA, the CDR3 is TGTGCCAGCAGCTTTACGGGGGGGCCTTCTGGGGCCAACGTCCTGACTTTC. Residues: CASSFTGGPSGANVLTF. The entire variable domain, with the rest obtained from reference TRBV7-2 and TRBJ2-6, is as follows: GAGVSQSPSNKVTEKGKDVELRCDPISGHTALYWYRQSLGQGLEFLIYFQGNSAPDKSGLPSDRFSAERTGGSVSTLTIQRTQQEDSAVYLCASSFTGGPSGANVLTFGAGSRLTVL.